A single sample gave rise to the 24 T cell receptor beta chains below, sequenced in a study of cytomegalovirus exposure and HLA in healthy donors. The PCR made use of 60 Vbeta and 13 Jbeta primers. The protocol was immunoSEQ multiplex PCR, while the TCRdb copy is restricted to in-frame clones and leaves out a portion. The sample consists of 99,000 or so clones, around a tenth of them appearing once. Sequencing used PBMCs. The receptors derive from a man between 40 and 49 years old in good health and CMV-seropositive.

This clone has just a few counts. The V gene is TRBV19, the J gene TRBJ2-7; perhaps TRBD2 as D (5 bases). Germline CDR1 and CDR2: LNHDA and SQIVND (reference sequence). The V end was cut by 7 bases, the J end by 6 bases, with 13 bases between. This CDR3 spans 12 amino acids. CDR3 in amino acids: CASTAPAGEQYF. The CDR3 DNA reads as TGTGCCAGTACCGCCCCCGCGGGCGAGCAGTACTTC. Variable domain in full (rest from reference TRBV19 and TRBJ2-7): DGGITQSPKYLFRKEGQNVTLSCEQNLNHDAMYWYRQDPGQGLRLIYYSQIVNDFQKGDIAEGYSVSREKKESFPLTVTSAQKNPTAFYLCASTAPAGEQYFGPGTRLTVT.

This clone has only a few counts. The chain carries TRBV7-3 and TRBJ2-1; 10 positions match TRBD1. The CDR3 is 15 amino acids. The J segment lost 4 bases and the V segment lost 5 bases, leaving 5 bases of the junction unmatched. CDR1 SGHTA and CDR2 FQGTGA come from the germline V gene. The CDR3 coding sequence is TGTGCCAGCAGCAAAACGGGACAGGGGTACAATGAGCAGTTCTTC. Residues: CASSKTGQGYNEQFF.

J is TRBJ2-7 and V is TRBV7-9, with D tentatively TRBD1 (5 bases). Germline loops: CDR1 SEHNR, CDR2 FQNEAQ (reference sequence). The CDR3 is 13 residues long. V was cut by 4 bases and J by 6 bases, with 13 bases left in between. CDR3 amino acids: CASSSPWGGEQYF. The CDR3 region has the DNA TGTGCCAGCAGCTCCCCTTGGGGCGGCGAGCAGTACTTC.

The V gene is TRBV7-8, the J gene TRBJ1-4, with D uncertain. The germline V gene has CDR1 SGHVS and CDR2 FQNEAQ. V shed 0 bases and J shed 0 bases, with 20 bases lying between them. The CDR3 is 20 amino acids. The CDR3: CASSLAKFYQDLPTNEKLFF. As DNA, the CDR3 is TGTGCCAGCAGCTTAGCAAAATTTTACCAGGATTTACCAACTAATGAAAAACTGTTTTTT.

In this sample, this clone turned up a few times. J is TRBJ2-5 and V is TRBV5-1; tentatively, D is TRBD2 (6 bases). The CDR3 loop spans 13 amino acids. V was trimmed by 3 bases and J by 1 base, leaving 7 bases between them. Germline V gives CDR1 SGHRS, CDR2 YFSETQ. CDR3 sequence (DNA): TGCGCCAGCAGCTCAGCGGGCCAAGAGACCCAGTACTTC. Translated: CASSSAGQETQYF.

This clone occurred a few times. This chain joins TRBV6-5 and TRBJ2-7; TRBD1 agrees at 11 bases. This CDR3 is 14 amino acids long. Trimming at V came to 7 bases and at J to 6 bases, leaving 8 bases not matched to a gene. Germline V gene sequence: CDR1 MNHEY, CDR2 SVGAGI. The CDR3 nucleotides read TGTGCCAGCACCACCGGGACAGGGGGTCTCGAGCAGTACTTC. This translates into CASTTGTGGLEQYF.

This clone was counted a few times. This chain joins TRBV7-2 and TRBJ1-1; D is possibly TRBD1 (5 bases). Trimming took 3 bases from V and 5 from J, leaving 7 bases between them. This CDR3 spans 12 amino acids. CDR1 and CDR2 from the germline V gene are SGHTA and FQGNSA. The CDR3 sequence is CASSFRETEAFF. Here the CDR3 DNA reads TGTGCCAGCAGCTTCAGGGAAACTGAAGCTTTCTTT.

This clone was detected a few times. The CDR3 loop is CASSPGQIHTEAFF. The CDR3 DNA reads as TGTGCCAGCAGTCCCGGACAGATCCACACTGAAGCTTTCTTT. This chain links TRBV27 with TRBJ1-1; maybe TRBD1 (6 bases). With 5 bases removed from V and 3 bases from J, the gap between germline ends came to 13 bases. In germline, CDR1 is MNHEY, CDR2 SMNVEV (reference sequence). The length of the CDR3 is 14 residues.

This clone was picked up a small number of times. The V call is TRBV19, the J call TRBJ1-5; D is perhaps TRBD1 (5 bases). The CDR3 totals 14 residues. CDR1 LNHDA and CDR2 SQIVND come from the germline V gene (reference sequence). V lost 3 bases and J lost 4, with 10 bases in between. The CDR3 protein is CASSISAGNQPQHF. The CDR3 DNA follows: TGTGCCAGTAGTATTTCGGCAGGGAATCAGCCCCAGCATTTT.

V gene TRBV14 combines with J gene TRBJ1-4; 7 bases agree with TRBD1. Germline loops: CDR1 SGHDN, CDR2 FVKESK. The CDR3 sequence is 17 residues long. Losses at the gene ends were 2 bases for V and 6 bases for J; bases not matched to a gene: 12. In DNA form, the CDR3 reads TGTGCCAGCAGCCAAATCTCGAAGGGGGCGAAACATGAAAAACTGTTTTTT. Translated, it gives CASSQISKGAKHEKLFF. Filled out from reference TRBV14 and TRBJ1-4, the complete variable domain reads EAGVTQFPSHSVIEKGQTVTLRCDPISGHDNLYWYRRVMGKEIKFLLHFVKESKQDESGMPNNRFLAERTGGTYSTLKVQPAELEDSGVYFCASSQISKGAKHEKLFFGSGTQLSVL.

The table lists this clone with a few counts. The CDR3 is CASSIYGTGGTDTQYF. The DNA of the CDR3 is TGTGCCAGTAGTATCTACGGGACAGGAGGCACAGATACGCAGTATTTT. This chain joins TRBV19 and TRBJ2-3; 8 nucleotides agree with TRBD1. Trimming took 3 bases from V and 1 from J; bases not matched to a gene: 6. Germline CDR1 and CDR2: LNHDA and SQIVND (reference sequence). The CDR3 extends over 16 amino acids.

The genes are TRBV7-8 and TRBJ2-7; TRBD2 matches 9 bases. This CDR3 has 13 amino acids. Unmatched junction bases numbered 7, after V lost 8 bases and J lost 5 bases. CDR1 is SGHVS, CDR2 FQNEAQ, per germline. The CDR3 is CASGLAGINEQYF. The CDR3 region has the DNA TGTGCCAGCGGTCTAGCGGGAATCAACGAGCAGTACTTC.

The chain combines TRBV6-6 with TRBJ2-7, with D tentatively TRBD1 (6 bases). V lost 9 bases and J lost 2, with 14 bases in between. The CDR3 length is 13 residues. Germline V gene data show CDR1 as MNHNY and CDR2 as SVGAGI (reference sequence). The CDR3 loop is CARSPYRAYEQYF. The DNA of the CDR3 is TGTGCCAGAAGCCCCTACAGGGCCTACGAGCAGTACTTC.

This clone was picked up a small number of times. The genes are TRBV19 and TRBJ1-5, with D unresolved. The length of the CDR3 is 13 residues. Per the germline V gene, CDR1 is LNHDA and CDR2 is SQIVND (reference sequence). The V end lost 3 bases, the J end lost 3 bases, and 6 bases lay between the germline ends. The CDR3 protein is CASSMSVNQPQHF. CDR3 nucleotides: TGTGCCAGTAGTATGTCGGTCAATCAGCCCCAGCATTTT.

In this sample, this clone turned up a few times. The rearrangement joins TRBV7-3 to TRBJ2-3; D uncertain. CDR1 is SGHTA and CDR2 is FQGTGA in the germline V gene. The CDR3 is 14 residues long. The V gene lost 5 bases and the J gene lost 3 bases, with 12 bases spanning the gap. CDR3: CASSHRWATDTQYF. DNA for the CDR3: TGTGCCAGCAGCCACCGGTGGGCTACAGATACGCAGTATTTT. Together with reference TRBV7-3 and TRBJ2-3, the CDR3 gives the full variable domain: GAGVSQTPSNKVTEKGKYVELRCDPISGHTALYWYRQSLGQGPEFLIYFQGTGAADDSGLPNDRFFAVRPEGSVSTLKIQRTERGDSAVYLCASSHRWATDTQYFGPGTRLTVL.

This clone appeared a few times. This chain links TRBV5-1 with TRBJ1-3; D gene uncertain. The germline V gene has CDR1 SGHRS and CDR2 YFSETQ. The CDR3 totals 15 residues. V shed 0 bases and J shed 0 bases, with 7 bases lying between them. CDR3 DNA: TGCGCCAGCAGCTTGGGCAGGAACTCTGGAAACACCATATATTTT. As protein: CASSLGRNSGNTIYF. Full variable domain (remainder filled in from reference TRBV5-1 and TRBJ1-3): KAGVTQTPRYLIKTRGQQVTLSCSPISGHRSVSWYQQTPGQGLQFLFEYFSETQRNKGNFPGRFSGRQFSNSRSEMNVSTLELGDSALYLCASSLGRNSGNTIYFGEGSWLTVV.

This clone has just a few counts. The chain employs TRBV7-9 and TRBJ2-7, with 9 bases that match TRBD1. Losses at the gene ends were 5 bases for V and 3 bases for J; bases not matched to a gene: 8. This CDR3 has 15 amino acids. CDR1 is SEHNR and CDR2 is FQNEAQ in the germline V gene (reference sequence). CDR3 in amino acids: CASSDRDRDSYEQYF. The CDR3 DNA is TGTGCCAGCAGCGACCGGGACAGGGATAGCTACGAGCAGTACTTC.

This clone came up a few times. The chain recombines TRBV27 with TRBJ1-2, with 7 bases identical to TRBD1. The CDR3 has 14 residues. Per germline, CDR1 MNHEY and CDR2 SMNVEV (reference sequence). V lost 5 bases, J lost 7 bases, and 10 bases stayed unmatched. As DNA, the CDR3 is TGTGCCAGCAGTCCAAACAGGGGAGAGGTTGGCTACACCTTC. Its protein is CASSPNRGEVGYTF.

J is TRBJ2-7 and V is TRBV2; 10 bases align to TRBD2. Germline V gene lookup returns CDR1 SNHLY and CDR2 FYNNEI. Trimming removed 8 bases from V and 4 bases from J; junction bases left unmatched: 8. The CDR3 has 14 residues. Written as DNA, the CDR3 is TGTGCCAGCGAAATAGCGGGAGGCTTATACGAGCAGTACTTC. Its protein product is CASEIAGGLYEQYF.

The gene calls are TRBV19 and TRBJ2-1; 8 bases line up with TRBD2. Germline V gene sequence: CDR1 LNHDA, CDR2 SQIVND (reference sequence). CDR3 length: 15 amino acids. Trimming removed 5 bases from V and 4 bases from J; junction bases left unmatched: 7. The CDR3 is CASSLTSAMYNEQFF. In DNA form, the CDR3 reads TGTGCCAGTAGTCTGACTAGCGCTATGTACAATGAGCAGTTCTTC.

This clone came up a few times. The genes are TRBV5-4 and TRBJ2-1, with 10 positions matching TRBD2. V gave up 6 bases and J gave up 3 bases; unmatched junction bases: 6. This CDR3 spans 15 amino acids. The germline gives CDR1 SGHNT, CDR2 YYREEE (reference sequence). The DNA for the CDR3 is TGTGCCAGCACTAAAGCGGGAGGGGTCTACAATGAGCAGTTCTTC. Amino acid sequence: CASTKAGGVYNEQFF.

This clone was observed once. V and J are TRBV9 and TRBJ2-4; 7 bases match TRBD1. The CDR3 runs 15 residues. Trimming at V came to 4 bases and at J to 10 bases, leaving 14 bases not matched to a gene. Germline values: CDR1 SGDLS, CDR2 YYNGEE. The CDR3 sequence is CASSPTGAKNGIQYF. In DNA form, the CDR3 reads TGTGCCAGCAGCCCCACAGGGGCAAAAAACGGAATTCAGTACTTC.

The V and J genes are TRBV9 and TRBJ2-7; a weak D match, TRBD1 (5 bases). V dropped 0 bases and J dropped 3 bases, with 16 bases sitting between them. Germline CDR1 is SGDLS and CDR2 is YYNGEE. CDR3 length: 16 amino acids. The CDR3 spells CASSVGSQGTYYEQYF. CDR3 nucleotides: TGTGCCAGCAGCGTAGGTAGTCAGGGCACATACTACGAGCAGTACTTC.

The chain has TRBV4-2 and TRBJ2-6, with D uncertain. The CDR3 contains 17 residues. Germline V gene lookup returns CDR1 LGHNA and CDR2 YNFKEQ. V was clipped by 0 bases and J by 0 bases, with 9 bases between them. CDR3 sequence (DNA): TGTGCCAGCAGCCAAGATCAGGTTCCCTCTGGGGCCAACGTCCTGACTTTC. It yields the protein CASSQDQVPSGANVLTF.